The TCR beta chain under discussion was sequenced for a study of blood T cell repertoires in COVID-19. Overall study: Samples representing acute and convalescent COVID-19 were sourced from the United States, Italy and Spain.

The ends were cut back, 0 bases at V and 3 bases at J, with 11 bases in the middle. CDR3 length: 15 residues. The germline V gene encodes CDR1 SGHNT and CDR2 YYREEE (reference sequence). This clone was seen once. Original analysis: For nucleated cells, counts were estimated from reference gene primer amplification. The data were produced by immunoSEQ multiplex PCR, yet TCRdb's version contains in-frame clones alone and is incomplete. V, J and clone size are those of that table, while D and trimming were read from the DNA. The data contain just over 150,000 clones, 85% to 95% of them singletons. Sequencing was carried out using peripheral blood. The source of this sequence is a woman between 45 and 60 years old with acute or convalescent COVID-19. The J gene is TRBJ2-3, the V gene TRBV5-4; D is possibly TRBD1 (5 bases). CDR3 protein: CASSLEGARTDTQYF. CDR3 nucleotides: TGTGCCAGCAGCTTGGAAGGGGCAAGGACAGATACGCAGTATTTT.